The 23 T cell receptor beta chains below come from one sample, sequenced in a study of blood T cell repertoires in COVID-19. The assay was immunoSEQ multiplex PCR, and TCRdb's table has in-frame clones only and misses some. Here the sample spans almost 500,000 clones, roughly nine tenths being singletons. Sequencing was done on a sample of PBMCs or T cells enriched from blood (not recorded which). The receptors here all came from a woman aged 55-70 years who had recovered from COVID-19.

Of note for this clone: The same CDR3 can be traced to other DNA sequences in this sample. The chain has TRBV24-1 and TRBJ1-2; no clear D. V was clipped by 4 bases and J by 4 bases, with 6 bases between them. This CDR3 spans 12 amino acids. Per the germline V gene, CDR1 is KGHDR and CDR2 is SFDVKD. The CDR3 spells CATSDGGYGYTF. The CDR3 DNA is TGTGCCACCAGTGACGGTGGCTATGGCTACACCTTC.

V and J are TRBV4-1 and TRBJ1-5; D unresolved. The V and J ends lost 4 bases and 5 bases respectively, with 9 bases between them. Germline-derived CDR1 and CDR2 are MGHRA and YSYEKL. The CDR3 is 13 amino acids. The CDR3: CASSLQMDQPQHF. The CDR3 bases are TGCGCCAGCAGCCTCCAGATGGATCAGCCCCAGCATTTT.

This chain joins TRBV18 and TRBJ1-1; D gene ambiguous. V was cut by 3 bases and J by 7 bases, with 9 bases left in between. The CDR3 spans 12 residues. Germline CDR1 and CDR2: KGHSH and LQKENI. The CDR3 nucleotides read TGTGCCAGCTCACCGGCCAGACTTGAAGCTTTCTTT. It codes for CASSPARLEAFF.

The gene calls are TRBV5-1 and TRBJ2-7; 8 bases fit TRBD1. Germline CDR1 is SGHRS and CDR2 is YFSETQ. The CDR3 spans 13 residues. The V and J ends lost 3 bases and 4 bases, in that order; junction bases with no gene match: 3. The CDR3 DNA reads as TGCGCCAGCAGCTCGGGACAGGAGTACGAGCAGTACTTC. Translated, it gives CASSSGQEYEQYF.

Turning to this clone: Other DNA sequences in the sample encode the same CDR3. The CDR3 protein is CASSLGQGSYNEQFF. Here the CDR3 DNA reads TGTGCCAGCAGCTTGGGACAGGGTTCCTACAATGAGCAGTTCTTC. This chain uses TRBV5-4 with TRBJ2-1; 7 nucleotides align to TRBD1. CDR1 and CDR2 from the germline V gene are SGHNT and YYREEE (reference sequence). The CDR3 is made up of 15 amino acids. Trimming cost V 0 bases and J 1 base; bases outside gene matches: 1.

This chain uses TRBV24-1 with TRBJ1-5; 12 bases match TRBD1. The V gene's germline CDR1 is KGHDR and CDR2 SFDVKD. With 4 bases clipped from V and 8 bases from J, the junction kept 8 bases outside the gene matches. The CDR3 has 16 residues. CDR3 bases: TGTGCCACCAGTGACCCCGGGACAGGGGGCGCGGAGCCCCAGCATTTT. Translating gives CATSDPGTGGAEPQHF.

This clone was seen a handful of times. V gene TRBV5-6 combines with J gene TRBJ1-5; 8 positions match TRBD1. Germline lookup yields CDR1 SGHDT and CDR2 YYEEEE. J was trimmed by 3 bases and V by 3 bases; bases with no gene match: 5. This CDR3 has 15 residues. The CDR3 sequence: CASSSMDRVNQPQHF. The CDR3 DNA sequence: TGTGCCAGCAGCTCCATGGACAGGGTCAATCAGCCCCAGCATTTT.

The chain joins TRBV24-1 to TRBJ2-1; TRBD1 aligns across 8 bases. Germline values: CDR1 KGHDR, CDR2 SFDVKD. There are 14 residues in the CDR3. With V trimmed by 3 bases and J by 11 bases, 8 bases remained unmatched. CDR3 in amino acids: CATSDRTGHGKQFF. Here the CDR3 DNA reads TGTGCCACCAGTGATAGGACAGGGCACGGGAAGCAGTTCTTC.

Only one count was recorded for this clone. The rearrangement links TRBV7-9 to TRBJ1-1; TRBD1 is a possible D gene (5 bases). Trimming pared 5 bases from V and 3 bases from J, leaving 16 bases between. This CDR3 comprises 15 residues. The germline V gene has CDR1 SEHNR and CDR2 FQNEAQ (reference sequence). This CDR3 reads CASSRRDPRDTEAFF. The CDR3 nucleotides read TGTGCCAGCAGCCGGAGGGACCCCAGGGACACTGAAGCTTTCTTT. The whole variable domain, filled in from reference TRBV7-9 and TRBJ1-1, reads DTGVSQNPRHKITKRGQNVTFRCDPISEHNRLYWYRQTLGQGPEFLTYFQNEAQLEKSRLLSDRFSAERPKGSFSTLEIQRTEQGDSAMYLCASSRRDPRDTEAFFGQGTRLTVV.

The V gene is TRBV5-1, the J gene TRBJ2-1; 10 bases align to TRBD1. V lost 4 bases to trimming and J lost 6 bases; unmatched junction nucleotides: 7. This CDR3 spans 15 amino acids. The germline CDR1 and CDR2 sequences are SGHRS and YFSETQ. The chain's CDR3 is CASSGGTGVFNEQFF. In nucleotides, the CDR3 is TGCGCCAGCAGCGGGGGGACAGGGGTTTTCAATGAGCAGTTCTTC.

The chain uses TRBV28 and TRBJ2-5; 7 bases agree with TRBD1. CDR3 length: 14 amino acids. Trimming removed 6 bases from V and 5 bases from J; junction bases left unmatched: 9. Per germline, CDR1 MDHEN and CDR2 SYDVKM. In nucleotides, the CDR3 is TGTGCCAGCAGGCATGACAGGGCCTGGGAGACCCAGTACTTC. Amino acid sequence: CASRHDRAWETQYF. The whole variable domain, filled in from reference TRBV28 and TRBJ2-5, reads DVKVTQSSRYLVKRTGEKVFLECVQDMDHENMFWYRQDPGLGLRLIYFSYDVKMKEKGDIPEGYSVSREKKERFSLILESASTNQTSMYLCASRHDRAWETQYFGPGTRLLVL.

This chain connects TRBV18 to TRBJ1-3; maybe TRBD1 (6 bases). The CDR3 covers 18 residues. In germline, CDR1 is KGHSH, CDR2 LQKENI. V lost 1 base to trimming and J lost 0 bases, with 16 bases between them. The CDR3: CASSPLRGRTSSGNTIYF. The CDR3 DNA reads as TGTGCCAGCTCACCACTCAGGGGCAGGACGAGCTCTGGAAACACCATATATTTT.

In this sample, this clone turned up once. V is TRBV6-4 and J is TRBJ1-2; D is uncertain. Between the trimmed V and J ends, which lost 7 bases and 2 bases, there was a span of 17 bases. Per the germline V gene, CDR1 is MRHNA and CDR2 is SNTAGT. The CDR3 sequence is 15 residues long. The CDR3 spells CASTLHAAGNYGYTF. The CDR3 DNA is TGTGCCAGCACCCTTCACGCCGCCGGGAACTATGGCTACACCTTC.

CDR3 nucleotides: TGTGCCAGCAGATATACTAGCGGGGACAATGAGCAGTTCTTC. It is translated as CASRYTSGDNEQFF. The chain uses TRBV5-4 and TRBJ2-1; 10 bases are shared with TRBD2. J was trimmed by 5 bases and V by 5 bases; bases with no gene match: 4. This CDR3 contains 14 residues. Looked up from germline, CDR1 is SGHNT and CDR2 is YYREEE (reference sequence).

The chain uses TRBV4-1 and TRBJ2-5, with 7 bases fitting TRBD1. The J segment lost 1 base and the V segment lost 0 bases, leaving 5 bases of the junction unmatched. Germline V CDR1 and CDR2: MGHRA, YSYEKL. The CDR3 runs 16 residues. The CDR3 loop reads CASSQDPGQIQETQYF. CDR3 DNA: TGCGCCAGCAGCCAAGACCCGGGACAGATCCAAGAGACCCAGTACTTC.

The chain carries TRBV10-1 and TRBJ1-2, with unresolved D. This CDR3 comprises 13 residues. V was cut by 8 bases and J by 7 bases, with 17 bases left in between. CDR1 and CDR2 from the germline V gene are WNHNN and SYGVQD (reference sequence). CDR3 nucleotide sequence: TGCGCCAGCTTATCAGGTCCAATCGTTGGCTACACCTTC. This encodes CASLSGPIVGYTF.

The genes are TRBV2 and TRBJ2-5; 13 nucleotides agree with TRBD2. CDR1 is SNHLY and CDR2 is FYNNEI in the germline V gene. Trimming at V came to 4 bases and at J to 5 bases, leaving 16 bases not matched to a gene. The length of the CDR3 is 19 residues. CDR3 in DNA: TGTGCCAGCAGTGGTTTTTTGACTAGCGGGGGGCGGGCCCGTGAGACCCAGTACTTC. It codes for CASSGFLTSGGRARETQYF.

The chain combines TRBV5-6 with TRBJ1-6; TRBD1 matches at 11 bases. V gave up 5 bases and J gave up 4 bases; unmatched junction bases: 8. Per the germline V gene, CDR1 is SGHDT and CDR2 is YYEEEE. This CDR3 has 17 residues. The CDR3 nucleotides are TGTGCCAGCAGTCCCCCCGGGACAGGGGGTTATAATTCACCCCTCCACTTT. Translating it yields CASSPPGTGGYNSPLHF.

Concerning this clone: Other DNA sequences in this sample translate to the same CDR3. V is TRBV27 and J is TRBJ1-5; D not resolved. Trimming stripped 6 bases from V and 4 bases from J, with 13 bases between. Germline V gene data show CDR1 as MNHEY and CDR2 as SMNVEV (reference sequence). The CDR3 covers 14 residues. The CDR3 region is CASSPGRSNQPQHF. CDR3 in DNA: TGTGCCAGCAGCCCCGGGAGGAGTAATCAGCCCCAGCATTTT.

The chain links TRBV19 to TRBJ1-2; D call uncertain. Trimming removed 4 bases from V and 2 bases from J, with 11 bases in between. The CDR3 length is 14 residues. Germline lookup yields CDR1 LNHDA and CDR2 SQIVND (reference sequence). The CDR3 coding sequence is TGTGCCAGTAGTAGTTCAAGTCGGAACTATGGCTACACCTTC. As protein: CASSSSSRNYGYTF.

The V gene is TRBV10-3, the J gene TRBJ2-7, with a possible D match to TRBD1 (6 bases). Germline V CDR1 and CDR2: ENHRY, SYGVKD. The CDR3 is made up of 12 amino acids. The V and J ends lost 4 bases and 5 bases respectively, with 9 bases between them. CDR3 region: CAISATGNEQYV. The CDR3 DNA sequence: TGTGCCATCAGTGCTACAGGGAACGAGCAGTACGTC.

The chain joins TRBV9 to TRBJ2-4; the D gene is possibly TRBD2 (5 bases). Germline CDR1 and CDR2: SGDLS and YYNGEE. Trimming stripped 4 bases from V and 0 bases from J, with 14 bases between. The CDR3 spans 16 residues. The CDR3: CASSPLDSLAKNIQYF. The CDR3 nucleotides read TGTGCCAGCAGCCCGCTGGACTCTCTAGCCAAAAACATTCAGTACTTC.

The chain recombines TRBV11-3 with TRBJ1-6; no definite D call. CDR3 size: 16 residues. From germline, CDR1 is SGHNT and CDR2 YENEEA. V was trimmed by 5 bases and J by 6 bases, leaving 17 bases between them. The CDR3 here is CASSLSVGWSNSPLHF. CDR3 sequence (DNA): TGTGCCAGCAGCCTCTCGGTAGGTTGGAGTAATTCACCCCTCCACTTT.